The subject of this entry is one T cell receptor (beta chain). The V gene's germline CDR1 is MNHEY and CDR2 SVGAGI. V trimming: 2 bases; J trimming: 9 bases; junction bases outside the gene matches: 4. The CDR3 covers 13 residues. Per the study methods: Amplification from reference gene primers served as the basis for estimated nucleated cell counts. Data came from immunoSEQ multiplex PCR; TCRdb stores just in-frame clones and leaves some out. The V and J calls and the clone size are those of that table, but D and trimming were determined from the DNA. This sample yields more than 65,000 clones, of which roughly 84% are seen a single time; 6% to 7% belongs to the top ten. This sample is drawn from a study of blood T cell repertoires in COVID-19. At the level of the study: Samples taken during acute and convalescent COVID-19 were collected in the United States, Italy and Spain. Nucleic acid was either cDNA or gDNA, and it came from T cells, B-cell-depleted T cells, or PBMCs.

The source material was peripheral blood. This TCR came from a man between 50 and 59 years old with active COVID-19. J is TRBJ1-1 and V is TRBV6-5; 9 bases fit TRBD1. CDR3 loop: CASSYRNRGQAFF. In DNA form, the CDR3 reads TGTGCCAGCAGTTACCGTAACAGGGGGCAAGCTTTCTTT.